These 32 T cell receptor beta chains originate from one sample sequenced in a study of molecular identifiers for immune sequencing clone quantification. TCRdb re-analysed the PCR reads in MiXCR, keeping a single row per CDR3 protein. Among 350,000 or so distinct CDR3 sequences, about a fifth were seen once, and the ten largest hold under 0.95%. Material for sequencing was naive CD8+ T cells from blood, with Jurkat cell RNA spiked in. The subset was: FACS-sorted CD8+CD4-CCR7+CD45RA+ naive T cells. The source of these receptors is a human donor in good health. Some libraries in this study had Jurkat cell RNA spiked in.

This clonotype was counted between two and nine times. This rearrangement joins TRBV4-3 to TRBJ2-7; 9 bases align to TRBD1. The V and J ends lost 1 base and 4 bases, in that order; junction bases with no gene match: 5. The CDR3 spans 15 residues. Germline assignment: CDR1 LGHNA and CDR2 YSLEER. CDR3 residues: CASSQAPGQGYEQYF. The CDR3, as DNA: TGCGCCAGCAGCCAAGCCCCGGGACAGGGTTACGAGCAGTACTTC.

Note on this clonotype: A much larger clone sits a single nucleotide away, making a read error possible. The CDR3 loop is CASTMEGRFYEQYF. The CDR3 nucleotides read TGCGCCAGCACCATGGAAGGACGGTTCTACGAGCAGTACTTC. The chain employs TRBV5-1 and TRBJ2-7; D remains unclear. In germline, CDR1 is SGHRS, CDR2 YFSETQ. V lost 6 bases, J lost 3 bases, and 16 bases lay in between. The CDR3 totals 14 residues.

This clonotype was observed at least ten times. Written as DNA, the CDR3 is TGTGCCAGCAGTACTTCCCAAGAGACCCAGTACTTC. It is translated as CASSTSQETQYF. The chain recombines TRBV6-5 with TRBJ2-5; D call uncertain. Trimming removed 5 bases from V and 1 base from J, with 5 bases in between. Germline V CDR1 and CDR2: MNHEY, SVGAGI. The CDR3 has 12 amino acids.

A word on this clonotype: A much larger clone sits a single nucleotide away, making a read error possible. This chain joins TRBV4-3 and TRBJ1-5, with unresolved D. The germline V gene encodes CDR1 LGHNA and CDR2 YSLEER. Between the trimmed V and J ends, which lost 1 base and 1 base, there was a span of 5 bases. CDR3 size: 14 residues. CDR3 coding DNA: TGCGCCAGCAGCCAAGCGGCAAGCAATCAGCCCCAGCATTTT. This gives the protein CASSQAASNQPQHF.

This clonotype was picked up many times. The chain couples TRBV7-2 to TRBJ2-2, with 10 bases matching TRBD2. CDR3 size: 12 residues. The trim removed 5 bases at V and 14 bases at J, leaving 5 bases unmatched. From germline, CDR1 is SGHTA and CDR2 FQGNSA. CDR3 region: CASSVLAGALFF. The CDR3 coding sequence is TGTGCCAGCAGCGTTCTAGCGGGAGCCCTGTTTTTT.

At least ten counts were recorded for this clonotype. The chain recombines TRBV12-3 or TRBV12-4 with TRBJ2-2, with D hard to call. CDR3 length: 15 residues. V lost 6 bases, J lost 1 base, and 12 bases lay in between. CDR3: CASRDAGLNTGELFF. The CDR3 bases are TGTGCCAGCAGAGACGCAGGATTGAACACCGGGGAGCTGTTTTTT.

This clonotype was found many times. V and J are TRBV7-9 and TRBJ2-3; 7 bases map to TRBD2. This CDR3 has 15 residues. Germline V gene data show CDR1 as SEHNR and CDR2 as FQNEAQ (reference sequence). V lost 4 bases to trimming and J lost 8 bases; unmatched junction nucleotides: 12. CDR3 residues: CASSSGLPGESTQYF. The CDR3 bases are TGTGCCAGCAGCTCGGGACTACCTGGGGAGAGTACGCAGTATTTT.

The sample holds a few counts of this clonotype. The rearrangement joins TRBV12-3 or TRBV12-4 to TRBJ2-2; 7 nucleotides align to TRBD1. The CDR3 contains 14 residues. Unmatched junction bases numbered 4, after V lost 9 bases and J lost 0 bases. CDR3 loop: CASAGTANTGELFF. CDR3 DNA: TGTGCCAGTGCAGGGACAGCGAACACCGGGGAGCTGTTTTTT.

In its sample, this clonotype was seen a few times. This chain uses TRBV10-3 with TRBJ2-7, with TRBD1 matching over 7 bases. The CDR3 has 15 amino acids. CDR1 is ENHRY and CDR2 is SYGVKD in the germline V gene. The J segment lost 0 bases and the V segment lost 3 bases, leaving 5 bases of the junction unmatched. In DNA form, the CDR3 reads TGTGCCATCAGTGACCCGGGACAGTTCTCCTACGAGCAGTACTTC. As protein: CAISDPGQFSYEQYF.

The chain recombines TRBV12-5 with TRBJ1-6; D possibly corresponds to TRBD1 (6 bases). Germline lookup yields CDR1 LGHNT and CDR2 FRNRAP. Trimming shortened V by 5 bases and J by 5 bases, and 10 bases separated the two germline ends. The CDR3 contains 14 residues. CDR3 region: CASGRDTNNSPLHF. Written as DNA, the CDR3 is TGTGCTAGTGGTCGGGACACAAATAATTCACCCCTCCACTTT.

This clonotype was counted many times. This rearrangement joins TRBV13 to TRBJ2-7; 9 nucleotides align to TRBD2. The CDR3 contains 14 residues. The J segment lost 7 bases and the V segment lost 6 bases, leaving 10 bases of the junction unmatched. Per the germline V gene, CDR1 is PRHDT and CDR2 is FYEKMQ (reference sequence). CDR3 sequence: CASSPRSGGREQYF. In DNA form, the CDR3 reads TGTGCCAGCAGTCCCCGTAGCGGGGGCCGGGAGCAGTACTTC.

This chain joins TRBV27 and TRBJ2-3; unclear D gene. CDR1 is MNHEY, CDR2 SMNVEV, per germline (reference sequence). There are 15 residues in the CDR3. Trimming stripped 2 bases from V and 6 bases from J, with 15 bases between. CDR3 in amino acids: CASSLGVRAGDTQYF. The CDR3 nucleotides are TGTGCCAGCAGTTTAGGGGTAAGGGCCGGTGATACGCAGTATTTT.

This clonotype was recorded many times. The CDR3 reads CASSPPVGDTDTQYF. CDR3 nucleotide sequence: TGTGCCAGCAGCCCGCCCGTAGGCGACACAGATACGCAGTATTTT. The gene calls are TRBV5-5 and TRBJ2-3; D is undetermined. V was trimmed by 4 bases and J by 2 bases, leaving 14 bases between them. Germline CDR1 and CDR2: SGHKS and YYEKEE (reference sequence). This CDR3 has 15 residues.

Comment on this clonotype: A much larger clone sits a single nucleotide away, making a read error possible. J is TRBJ2-7 and V is TRBV7-3, with TRBD2 matching over 10 bases. The end of the DNA fits TRBJ2-1 better, so the J call may be wrong. The CDR3 consists of 15 residues. The V gene's germline CDR1 is SGHTA and CDR2 FQGTGA. CDR3 bases: TGTGCCAGCAGCTCAACTCTAGCGGGAGTAAGTGAGCAGTTCTTC. Encoded protein: CASSSTLAGVSEQFF.

This clonotype was found many times. This chain connects TRBV9 to TRBJ2-5; D gene ambiguous. Per the germline V gene, CDR1 is SGDLS and CDR2 is YYNGEE. The CDR3 length is 13 residues. Trimming shortened V by 4 bases and J by 5 bases, and 12 bases separated the two germline ends. CDR3 sequence (DNA): TGTGCCAGCAGCCCCACAGTGAGTGAGACCCAGTACTTC. As protein: CASSPTVSETQYF. The entire variable domain, with the rest obtained from reference TRBV9 and TRBJ2-5, is as follows: DSGVTQTPKHLITATGQRVTLRCSPRSGDLSVYWYQQSLDQGLQFLIQYYNGEERAKGNILERFSAQQFPDLHSELNLSSLELGDSALYFCASSPTVSETQYFGPGTRLLVL.

Concerning this clonotype itself: A much more abundant neighbour one base away suggests this may be a read error. The rearrangement joins TRBV7-2 to TRBJ2-5; the D gene is possibly TRBD2 (5 bases). This CDR3 comprises 20 residues. V was shortened by 4 bases and J by 1 base, with 28 bases between the two germline ends. Germline-derived CDR1 and CDR2 are SGHTA and FQGNSA. CDR3 in amino acids: CASSSGLFISQAPPQETQYF. CDR3 in DNA: TGTGCCAGCAGCTCCGGACTGTTCATCTCCCAGGCCCCTCCCCAAGAGACCCAGTACTTC. Using reference TRBV7-2 and TRBJ2-5 for the parts outside the CDR3, the full variable domain is GAGVSQSPSNKVTEKGKDVELRCDPISGHTALYWYRQSLGQGLEFLIYFQGNSAPDKSGLPSDRFSAERTGGSVSTLTIQRTQQEDSAVYLCASSSGLFISQAPPQETQYFGPGTRLLVL.

This clonotype was seen more than once but under ten times. This could be a read error, since a much larger clone is one nucleotide away. The chain carries TRBV5-4 and TRBJ2-3, with 14 nucleotides matching TRBD2. V was clipped by 3 bases and J by 5 bases; unmatched bases: 5. Germline V gives CDR1 SGHNT, CDR2 YYREEE (reference sequence). This CDR3 is 16 amino acids long. The CDR3 nucleotides read TGTGCCAGCAGCTCGGGACTAGCGGGAGCTGGAGATACGCAGTATTTT. This codes for CASSSGLAGAGDTQYF.

This clonotype was seen many times. The chain links TRBV20-1 to TRBJ1-2; D uncertain. V was cut by 0 bases and J by 0 bases, with 11 bases left in between. The CDR3 loop spans 15 amino acids. CDR1 is DFQATT, CDR2 SNEGSKA, per germline (reference sequence). Written as DNA, the CDR3 is TGCAGTGCTAGAGATCCGCCCAGGTCTAACTATGGCTACACCTTC. Amino acids: CSARDPPRSNYGYTF.

The chain joins TRBV6-5 to TRBJ1-1; the D is unclear. Germline V lookup: CDR1 MNHEY, CDR2 SVGAGI. V was clipped by 5 bases and J by 7 bases, with 8 bases between them. This CDR3 comprises 11 residues. The CDR3 sequence: CASSHGIEAFF. The DNA for the CDR3 is TGTGCCAGCAGTCACGGTATTGAAGCTTTCTTT.

This clonotype was detected many times. This chain joins TRBV9 and TRBJ2-7, with D tentatively TRBD2 (6 bases). CDR3 size: 14 residues. Trimming left V 0 bases short and J 3 bases short, with 10 bases between. Germline V gives CDR1 SGDLS, CDR2 YYNGEE. Here the CDR3 DNA reads TGTGCCAGCAGCGTAGACGGGAGATTCTACGAGCAGTACTTC. Translating it yields CASSVDGRFYEQYF.

This clonotype was recorded at least ten times. This sequence joins TRBV5-4 and TRBJ2-7, with D tentatively TRBD2 (6 bases). The CDR3 extends over 14 amino acids. Trimming removed 5 bases at V and 2 bases at J, with 14 bases between. Germline V gene data show CDR1 as SGHNT and CDR2 as YYREEE (reference sequence). The CDR3 DNA reads as TGTGCCAGCAGACCACACGGGGGACCCTACGAGCAGTACTTC. Protein: CASRPHGGPYEQYF.

In its sample, this clonotype was seen many times. The chain recombines TRBV6-5 with TRBJ1-5, with D possibly TRBD1 on 6 matching bases. Germline V gene data show CDR1 as MNHEY and CDR2 as SVGAGI. This CDR3 is built from 15 residues. The germline V and J ends were trimmed by 5 bases and 2 bases, with 13 bases remaining between them. The CDR3 sequence is CASSPGGFGNQPQHF. DNA of the CDR3: TGTGCCAGCAGTCCCGGGGGCTTTGGCAATCAGCCCCAGCATTTT.

This clonotype occurred many times. The chain links TRBV6-5 to TRBJ1-6; D remains unclear. The CDR3 has 15 residues. V lost 4 bases to trimming and J lost 6 bases, with 13 bases between them. CDR1 MNHEY and CDR2 SVGAGI come from the germline V gene. The CDR3 here is CASSFGTVINSPLHF. For the CDR3, the DNA is TGTGCCAGCAGTTTCGGAACAGTGATTAATTCACCCCTCCACTTT.

There are a few counts of this clonotype. This may be a read error: a much more frequent sequence differs by one nucleotide. The chain couples TRBV29-1 to TRBJ2-7, with TRBD2 identical over 7 bases. Germline CDR1 is SQVTM and CDR2 is ANQGSEA. This CDR3 region has 13 residues. Unmatched junction bases numbered 11, after V lost 5 bases and J lost 7 bases. The CDR3 here is CSVPGLMGGEQYF. CDR3 sequence (DNA): TGCAGCGTTCCTGGACTGATGGGGGGGGAGCAGTACTTC.

With regard to this clonotype: A much bigger clone sits one base away, suggesting this may be a read error. In this CDR3 the conserved last residue, phenylalanine or tryptophan, is missing, so a read error is likely. This chain connects TRBV5-7 to TRBJ2-6, with a tentative D call TRBD2 (5 bases). TRBV5-7 is sorted into the ORF group, with uncertain function. Trimming shortened V by 0 bases and J by 0 bases, and 7 bases separated the two germline ends. This CDR3 contains 16 residues. The CDR3 reads CASSLGDYSGANVLTS. In DNA form, the CDR3 reads TGTGCCAGCAGCTTGGGCGACTACTCTGGGGCCAACGTCCTGACTTCC.

This clonotype was counted at least ten times. The chain recombines TRBV12-3 or TRBV12-4 with TRBJ1-1; 7 nucleotides align to TRBD1. The trim removed 6 bases at V and 3 bases at J, leaving 7 bases unmatched. This CDR3 region has 14 residues. DNA of the CDR3: TGTGCCAGCAGCCAAGGGGGCTACTACACTGAAGCTTTCTTT. Protein: CASSQGGYYTEAFF.

The rearrangement joins TRBV5-6 to TRBJ2-7, with 9 bases aligning to TRBD2. Germline CDR1 is SGHDT and CDR2 is YYEEEE. The CDR3 length is 18 residues. The ends lost 1 base at V and 2 bases at J; junction bases unmatched: 13. CDR3 in DNA: TGTGCCAGCAGCTTGTATAGGGGAAAAGCGGGGGGCACCTACGAGCAGTACTTC. Translation gives CASSLYRGKAGGTYEQYF.

This clonotype was picked up many times. The V call is TRBV12-3 or TRBV12-4, the J call TRBJ1-5; TRBD1 matches 8 bases. CDR3 length: 15 amino acids. With V trimmed by 6 bases and J by 3 bases, 7 bases remained unmatched. The CDR3 coding sequence is TGTGCCAGCAGGAACGGACAGGGCTCCAATCAGCCCCAGCATTTT. It specifies CASRNGQGSNQPQHF.

This clonotype was seen many times. This chain uses TRBV5-1 with TRBJ2-7; D might be TRBD1 or TRBD2, each matching 7 bases. V lost 4 bases and J 3 bases, leaving 17 bases between the germline ends. In germline, CDR1 is SGHRS, CDR2 YFSETQ. The CDR3 extends over 15 amino acids. CDR3: CASSPAGRGLYEQYF. In nucleotides, the CDR3 is TGCGCCAGCAGCCCGGCGGGGAGGGGGCTCTACGAGCAGTACTTC.

In its sample, this clonotype was seen many times. The V gene is TRBV29-1, the J gene TRBJ1-3, with unresolved D. Germline V CDR1 and CDR2: SQVTM, ANQGSEA. The CDR3 is 14 residues long. Trimming removed 0 bases from V and 0 bases from J, with 6 bases in between. This chain's CDR3 is CSVEEQSSGNTIYF. The CDR3 DNA is TGCAGCGTTGAAGAACAGAGCTCTGGAAACACCATATATTTT.

This clonotype was observed at least ten times. The chain is built from TRBV2 and TRBJ2-3; D is unclear. Between the trimmed V and J ends, which lost 4 bases and 0 bases, there was a span of 8 bases. CDR1 is SNHLY, CDR2 FYNNEI, per germline. This CDR3 is 14 amino acids long. CDR3 coding DNA: TGTGCCAGCAGTGGACAACCTAGCACAGATACGCAGTATTTT. Translated: CASSGQPSTDTQYF.

With respect to this clonotype: This may stem from a read error, because a much larger clone lies one nucleotide away. V usage is TRBV12-3 or TRBV12-4 and J usage is TRBJ2-6; the D gene is possibly TRBD1 (5 bases). The CDR3 extends over 18 amino acids. The CDR3 nucleotides are TGTGCCAGCAGTTCACACACAGGATACCTCTCTGGGACCAACGTCCTGACTTTC. Encoded protein: CASSSHTGYLSGTNVLTF.